This TCR beta chain came from a study of OX40 agonist ivuxolimab in advanced cancers. Patients were ruled out by autoimmune disease history or systemic immunosuppression. The CDR3 runs 14 residues. V was trimmed by 0 bases and J by 6 bases, leaving 8 bases between them. The germline V gene encodes CDR1 ENHRY and CDR2 SYGVKD. Study-level findings and limits: Normalized T-cell clonal expansion was also low in a subset of nonresponders.

Libraries were prepared by immunoSEQ multiplex PCR; TCRdb keeps only in-frame clonotypes and omits some of them. The profile covers roughly 80,000 clones, with 85% to 95% appearing a single time and about 0.7% taken by the ten largest. Turning to this clone: Its antigen is still unknown.

The sample in question was CD4+ or CD8+ T cells sorted from blood, obtained in a trial of the OX40 agonist ivuxolimab. The V gene is TRBV10-3, the J gene TRBJ2-2; D call uncertain. The receptor's source is an adult with an advanced solid tumor such as melanoma, head and neck, liver or kidney cancer. The CDR3 loop reads CAISESFGPGELFF. CDR3 DNA sequence: TGTGCCATCAGTGAGTCTTTTGGGCCCGGGGAGCTGTTTTTT.